These 27 T cell receptor beta chains came from one sample sequenced in a study of early stage breast cancer tumors. TCRdb's table, derived via immunoSEQ multiplex PCR, lists solely in-frame clones and lacks some. The table includes 45,000 to 65,000 clones, over 75% detected once. Material: blood. The receptors were sampled from a person aged 40-50 years with breast cancer.

The rearrangement uses TRBV18 and TRBJ2-7, with TRBD2 identical over 14 bases. After removal of 6 bases from V and 7 bases from J, the junction contained 8 bases not matched to a gene. The germline CDR1 and CDR2 sequences are KGHSH and LQKENI. CDR3 length equals 15 residues. The CDR3 DNA follows: TGTGCCAGCTCTCGGGGGACTAGCGGGAGTGGAGAGCAGTACTTC. Translating gives CASSRGTSGSGEQYF.

The chain uses TRBV30 and TRBJ2-3; 8 nucleotides match TRBD2. CDR3 length: 17 residues. V gave up 3 bases and J gave up 0 bases; unmatched junction bases: 11. The germline gives CDR1 GTSNPN, CDR2 SVGIG (reference sequence). Here the CDR3 reads CAWSEKLAAASTDTQYF. In DNA form, the CDR3 reads TGTGCCTGGAGCGAGAAACTAGCGGCCGCTAGCACAGATACGCAGTATTTT.

This rearrangement joins TRBV9 to TRBJ2-5; possibly TRBD2 for D (5 bases). This CDR3 has 13 amino acids. The germline CDR1 and CDR2 sequences are SGDLS and YYNGEE. The V and J ends lost 4 bases and 7 bases respectively, with 14 bases between them. CDR3 loop: CASSPTSGLTQYF. CDR3 DNA: TGTGCCAGCAGCCCTACTTCGGGGTTGACCCAGTACTTC.

In its sample, this clone was seen a few times. V and J are TRBV7-9 and TRBJ2-7, with 7 bases identical to TRBD1. The length of the CDR3 is 16 residues. CDR1 SEHNR and CDR2 FQNEAQ come from the germline V gene (reference sequence). With 5 bases clipped from V and 0 bases from J, the junction kept 10 bases outside the gene matches. The CDR3 loop is CASSLHKTGRSYEQYF. In nucleotides, the CDR3 is TGTGCCAGCAGCCTACATAAGACAGGGCGCTCCTACGAGCAGTACTTC.

The chain joins TRBV2 to TRBJ2-5; 9 bases line up with TRBD2. This CDR3 is 16 amino acids long. Germline V gene data show CDR1 as SNHLY and CDR2 as FYNNEI. J was trimmed by 0 bases and V by 0 bases; bases with no gene match: 2. CDR3 loop: CASSEAAGGYQETQYF. The CDR3 DNA follows: TGTGCCAGCAGTGAAGCTGCGGGGGGGTACCAAGAGACCCAGTACTTC.

The chain is built from TRBV5-1 and TRBJ1-1; TRBD1 matches 8 bases. V lost 0 bases and J lost 3; bases outside the gene matches: 16. This CDR3 spans 19 amino acids. Germline CDR1 reads SGHRS; CDR2 reads YFSETQ. CDR3 amino acids: CASSLGSQGARALDTEAFF. As DNA, the CDR3 is TGCGCCAGCAGCTTGGGTAGCCAGGGGGCGCGGGCTTTGGACACTGAAGCTTTCTTT.

This chain connects TRBV6-1 to TRBJ2-1, with TRBD1 matching 8 bases. The germline V gene has CDR1 MNHNS and CDR2 SASEGT. The CDR3 runs 19 residues. V shed 1 base and J 4 bases; nucleotides not matched to a gene: 15. CDR3 coding DNA: TGTGCCAGCAGTGAAGGGCCAAAGACAGGGGCCCTGAAGTACAATGAGCAGTTCTTC. Its translation is CASSEGPKTGALKYNEQFF.

This clone was seen only a few times. J is TRBJ2-7 and V is TRBV11-1; no clear D gene. The CDR3 has 12 amino acids. V was trimmed by 4 bases and J by 5 bases, leaving 9 bases between them. Germline V gives CDR1 SGHAT, CDR2 FQDESV (reference sequence). CDR3 protein: CASSYGRDEQYF. The CDR3 region has the DNA TGTGCCAGCAGCTATGGGCGAGACGAGCAGTACTTC.

V and J are TRBV2 and TRBJ1-4; no reliable D call. The V gene lost 5 bases and the J gene lost 8 bases, with 6 bases spanning the gap. Germline CDR1 is SNHLY and CDR2 is FYNNEI. The CDR3 spans 11 residues. CDR3: CASSRQEKLFF. CDR3 nucleotide sequence: TGTGCCAGCAGTCGGCAAGAAAAACTGTTTTTT.

Only one count was recorded for this clone. This sequence joins TRBV11-2 and TRBJ2-5; D unclear. Germline V gene sequence: CDR1 SGHAT, CDR2 FQNNGV. There are 14 residues in the CDR3. V was trimmed by 0 bases and J by 3 bases, leaving 8 bases between them. For the CDR3, the DNA is TGTGCCAGCAGCTTAGATCTAGGCGAAGAGACCCAGTACTTC. This gives the protein CASSLDLGEETQYF.

The rearrangement joins TRBV5-4 to TRBJ2-1; TRBD2 matches 10 bases. Germline V gene data show CDR1 as SGHNT and CDR2 as YYREEE (reference sequence). After removal of 0 bases from V and 6 bases from J, the junction contained 3 bases not matched to a gene. The CDR3 runs to 15 residues. The DNA of the CDR3 is TGTGCCAGCAGCTTGGGGTCTAGCGGGAGCAATGAGCAGTTCTTC. It is translated as CASSLGSSGSNEQFF.

V usage is TRBV5-1 and J usage is TRBJ2-7; 8 bases line up with TRBD1. The CDR3 sequence is 15 residues long. The ends lost 0 bases at V and 5 bases at J; junction bases unmatched: 7. The germline V gene encodes CDR1 SGHRS and CDR2 YFSETQ. CDR3 bases: TGCGCCAGCAGCTTGGGGGGGACAGGAGACAACGAGCAGTACTTC. Encoded protein: CASSLGGTGDNEQYF.

The chain recombines TRBV7-8 with TRBJ1-2; D may be TRBD1 (5 bases). The germline V gene encodes CDR1 SGHVS and CDR2 FQNEAQ. The V and J ends lost 3 bases and 5 bases respectively, with 13 bases between them. The CDR3 is 14 residues long. The CDR3 reads CASSFPGQPYGYTF. CDR3 DNA: TGTGCCAGCAGCTTCCCAGGGCAGCCGTATGGCTACACCTTC. The full variable domain, with the rest looked up from reference TRBV7-8 and TRBJ1-2, is GAGVSQSPRYKVAKRGQDVALRCDPISGHVSLFWYQQALGQGPEFLTYFQNEAQLDKSGLPSDRFFAERPEGSVSTLKIQRTQQEDSAVYLCASSFPGQPYGYTFGSGTRLTVV.

The chain couples TRBV5-3 to TRBJ2-7, with 8 bases that match TRBD2. TRBV5-3 is an ORF for which the function is uncertain. Trimming took 3 bases from V and 5 from J; bases not matched to a gene: 10. There are 15 residues in the CDR3. The CDR3 here is CARSSPGSGSHEQYF. The CDR3 region has the DNA TGTGCCAGAAGCTCCCCGGGGAGCGGGAGCCACGAGCAGTACTTC.

The chain employs TRBV5-1 and TRBJ2-5; 9 positions agree with TRBD1. Unmatched junction bases numbered 4, after V lost 0 bases and J lost 1 base. Germline V gene data show CDR1 as SGHRS and CDR2 as YFSETQ. This CDR3 comprises 16 residues. CDR3 DNA sequence: TGCGCCAGCAGCTTGGCACCGACAGGGGGCCAAGAGACCCAGTACTTC. Its protein product is CASSLAPTGGQETQYF.

This clone was observed once. The CDR3 spells CAWRDLTGDGNEKLFF. CDR3 nucleotides: TGTGCCTGGAGGGATTTGACAGGGGATGGGAATGAAAAACTGTTTTTT. The chain couples TRBV30 to TRBJ1-4, with 8 bases fitting TRBD1. The junction had 11 bases not matched to a gene; V was cut back by 3 bases and J by 5 bases. Germline CDR1 is GTSNPN and CDR2 is SVGIG (reference sequence). The CDR3 sequence is 16 residues long. Looking up the rest from reference TRBV30 and TRBJ1-4 gives the full variable domain: SQTIHQWPATLVQPVGSPLSLECTVEGTSNPNLYWYRQAAGRGLQLLFYSVGIGQISSEVPQNLSASRPQDRQFILSSKKLLLSDSGFYLCAWRDLTGDGNEKLFFGSGTQLSVL.

This chain connects TRBV7-2 to TRBJ2-7, with 7 bases identical to TRBD2. This CDR3 is 13 amino acids long. The V gene's germline CDR1 is SGHTA and CDR2 FQGNSA. The junction had 6 bases not matched to a gene; V was cut back by 5 bases and J by 5 bases. The DNA of the CDR3 is TGTGCCAGCAGCCTACTAGCGACCCACGAGCAGTACTTC. Protein: CASSLLATHEQYF.

DNA of the CDR3: TGCGCCAGCAGTGAAGGGGGAATCCGGGCAGATACGCAGTATTTT. It translates to CASSEGGIRADTQYF. The chain links TRBV10-1 to TRBJ2-3; TRBD1 is a possible D gene (6 bases). CDR3 length: 15 residues. Germline assignment: CDR1 WNHNN and CDR2 SYGVQD (reference sequence). V was cut by 3 bases and J by 4 bases, with 14 bases left in between.

Only a few counts were recorded for this clone. The rearrangement links TRBV7-9 to TRBJ2-7, with 9 bases lining up with TRBD1. With 4 bases clipped from V and 7 bases from J, the junction kept 5 bases outside the gene matches. Germline loops: CDR1 SEHNR, CDR2 FQNEAQ (reference sequence). The CDR3 is 13 amino acids. CDR3 sequence reads: CASSSGQGGEQYF. CDR3 nucleotides: TGTGCCAGCAGCTCGGGACAGGGAGGGGAGCAGTACTTC. The full variable domain, with the rest looked up from reference TRBV7-9 and TRBJ2-7, is DTGVSQNPRHKITKRGQNVTFRCDPISEHNRLYWYRQTLGQGPEFLTYFQNEAQLEKSRLLSDRFSAERPKGSFSTLEIQRTEQGDSAMYLCASSSGQGGEQYFGPGTRLTVT.

The chain joins TRBV15 to TRBJ2-2, with 8 bases fitting TRBD2. The CDR3 runs 16 residues. Germline loops: CDR1 LNHNV, CDR2 YYDKDF (reference sequence). V shed 1 base and J 5 bases; nucleotides not matched to a gene: 6. The chain's CDR3 is CATSRVIAGPTGELFF. As DNA, the CDR3 is TGTGCCACCAGCAGAGTGATAGCGGGACCTACCGGGGAGCTGTTTTTT. The complete variable domain, with remaining parts taken from reference TRBV15 and TRBJ2-2, reads DAMVIQNPRYQVTQFGKPVTLSCSQTLNHNVMYWYQQKSSQAPKLLFHYYDKDFNNEADTPDNFQSRRPNTSFCFLDIRSPGLGDTAMYLCATSRVIAGPTGELFFGEGSRLTVL.

This chain links TRBV10-1 with TRBJ2-1; 12 bases map to TRBD2. CDR1 and CDR2 (germline): WNHNN, SYGVQD (reference sequence). The CDR3 runs 15 residues. V shed 2 bases and J 10 bases; nucleotides not matched to a gene: 6. CDR3 protein: CASSEQTSGREEQFF. CDR3 DNA sequence: TGCGCCAGCAGTGAGCAGACTAGCGGGAGAGAGGAGCAGTTCTTC.

V is TRBV18 and J is TRBJ2-3; a weak D match, TRBD1 (6 bases). The V end lost 3 bases, the J end lost 2 bases, and 6 bases lay between the germline ends. CDR1 and CDR2 from the germline V gene are KGHSH and LQKENI. The CDR3 is made up of 13 amino acids. CDR3 region: CASSPGHTDTQYF. The DNA for the CDR3 is TGTGCCAGCTCACCGGGACACACAGATACGCAGTATTTT.

The rearrangement joins TRBV30 to TRBJ1-5; no definite D call. V was shortened by 0 bases and J by 4 bases, with 7 bases between the two germline ends. Germline CDR1 is GTSNPN and CDR2 is SVGIG (reference sequence). CDR3 length equals 13 residues. The CDR3, as DNA: TGTGCCTGGAGTGTTCAGGATAATCAGCCCCAGCATTTT. It yields the protein CAWSVQDNQPQHF.

The rearrangement uses TRBV11-3 and TRBJ1-4; D unresolved. Deletions cut 1 base from V and 8 bases from J, with 2 bases between. From germline, CDR1 is SGHNT and CDR2 YENEEA. CDR3 length: 11 residues. The CDR3 DNA follows: TGTGCCAGCAGCTTAGGGGAAAAACTGTTTTTT. This gives the protein CASSLGEKLFF.

This rearrangement joins TRBV11-2 to TRBJ2-2; 7 bases map to TRBD2. CDR3 size: 14 residues. The germline gives CDR1 SGHAT, CDR2 FQNNGV. J lost 3 bases, V lost 5 bases, and 3 bases had no gene match. The CDR3, as DNA: TGTGCCAGCAGCCCAAGCGGGGACACCGGGGAGCTGTTTTTT. Protein: CASSPSGDTGELFF.

The rearrangement uses TRBV19 and TRBJ1-1, with TRBD1 matching over 8 bases. Germline lookup yields CDR1 LNHDA and CDR2 SQIVND (reference sequence). J gave up 4 bases and V 5 bases, and 3 bases lay outside the gene matches. This CDR3 is built from 13 residues. The CDR3 DNA reads as TGTGCCAGTAGTGACAGGGGTCTCACTGAAGCTTTCTTT. It specifies CASSDRGLTEAFF.

V usage is TRBV9 and J usage is TRBJ1-3; D gene uncertain. Germline assignment: CDR1 SGDLS and CDR2 YYNGEE. The CDR3 is 12 residues long. The germline V and J ends were trimmed by 0 bases and 5 bases, with 3 bases remaining between them. CDR3 nucleotide sequence: TGTGCCAGCAGCGTAGGTCGAAACACCATATATTTT. It is translated as CASSVGRNTIYF. The full variable domain, in which reference TRBV9 and TRBJ1-3 provide the parts outside the CDR3, is DSGVTQTPKHLITATGQRVTLRCSPRSGDLSVYWYQQSLDQGLQFLIQYYNGEERAKGNILERFSAQQFPDLHSELNLSSLELGDSALYFCASSVGRNTIYFGEGSWLTVV.